A single sample gave rise to the 17 T cell receptor beta chains below, sequenced in a study of T cell responses to AZD1222 COVID-19 vaccine. TCRdb keeps only in-frame clones here, not all; method: immunoSEQ multiplex PCR. The data contain about 150,000 clones, roughly 88% of them singletons. Material: peripheral blood, obtained 28 days after the second dose of the MenACWY control vaccine. These receptors were collected from an adult who received the MenACWY meningococcal vaccine as a control.

Comments on this clone: Other nucleotide sequences from this sample produce the same CDR3. The chain is built from TRBV5-5 and TRBJ1-6; 7 positions agree with TRBD1. There are 14 residues in the CDR3. V was pared by 5 bases and J by 8 bases, with 7 bases of the junction left unmatched. The germline gives CDR1 SGHKS, CDR2 YYEKEE (reference sequence). The CDR3 DNA is TGTGCCAGCAGTTTACAGGGGTTGGATTCACCCCTCCACTTT. It translates to CASSLQGLDSPLHF.

The chain carries TRBV6-2 or TRBV6-3 and TRBJ1-5; D remains unclear. Germline V gene sequence: CDR1 MNHEY, CDR2 SVGEGT. The CDR3 consists of 12 residues. The germline V and J ends were trimmed by 4 bases and 6 bases, with 7 bases remaining between them. The CDR3 DNA reads as TGTGCCAGCAGTTTCGGGGTTCAGCCCCAGCATTTT. This codes for CASSFGVQPQHF.

The rearrangement uses TRBV15 and TRBJ2-7, with D perhaps TRBD2 (5 bases). CDR1 and CDR2 (germline): LNHNV, YYDKDF (reference sequence). This CDR3 is 13 amino acids long. With 2 bases removed from V and 7 bases from J, the gap between germline ends came to 12 bases. The CDR3 DNA follows: TGTGCCACCAGCAGACCGGACCGGAGGGAGCAGTACTTC. Residues: CATSRPDRREQYF.

The chain uses TRBV7-2 and TRBJ1-6, with no clear D. Germline loops: CDR1 SGHTA, CDR2 FQGNSA. CDR3 size: 15 residues. V lost 4 bases, J lost 9 bases, and 16 bases lay in between. CDR3 sequence (DNA): TGTGCCAGCAGCTCCGGAGGCAGAGGGCCTTCACCCCTCCACTTT. It is translated as CASSSGGRGPSPLHF.

CDR3: CASRSPVHYGYTF. The CDR3 DNA follows: TGTGCCAGCAGATCCCCAGTTCACTATGGCTACACCTTC. The chain employs TRBV6-5 and TRBJ1-2, with D unclear. Trimming left V 6 bases short and J 3 bases short, with 11 bases between. The CDR3 loop spans 13 amino acids. Germline V gene lookup returns CDR1 MNHEY and CDR2 SVGAGI.

J is TRBJ2-1 and V is TRBV28; 8 nucleotides align to TRBD2. Trimming at V came to 2 bases and at J to 5 bases, leaving 8 bases not matched to a gene. Germline V CDR1 and CDR2: MDHEN, SYDVKM. This CDR3 spans 16 amino acids. The CDR3 DNA reads as TGTGCCAGCAGTTTACGGGCCCGGGGGGGTAACAATGAGCAGTTCTTC. This gives the protein CASSLRARGGNNEQFF.

This rearrangement joins TRBV6-6 to TRBJ2-1, with TRBD2 matching 10 bases. Germline CDR1 is MNHNY and CDR2 is SVGAGI (reference sequence). The CDR3 consists of 16 residues. V dropped 6 bases and J dropped 5; count of bases not matched to a gene: 10. The CDR3 spells CASSNPGTSENNEQFF. The CDR3 DNA reads as TGTGCCAGCAGCAACCCCGGGACTAGCGAGAACAATGAGCAGTTCTTC.

V gene TRBV27 combines with J gene TRBJ1-1; 9 bases fit TRBD1. Trimming at V came to 5 bases and at J to 4 bases, leaving 11 bases not matched to a gene. This CDR3 is built from 16 residues. Germline V gives CDR1 MNHEY, CDR2 SMNVEV (reference sequence). CDR3 sequence (DNA): TGTGCCAGCAGTCTAGGACAGGGGAGAGTTGGCACTGAAGCTTTCTTT. Its protein product is CASSLGQGRVGTEAFF.

CDR3 sequence: CASSPRRSGPSTDTQYF. The CDR3 DNA follows: TGTGCCAGTAGTCCCCGTCGGTCAGGGCCTAGCACAGATACGCAGTATTTT. The chain recombines TRBV19 with TRBJ2-3; possibly TRBD1 for D (5 bases). This CDR3 contains 17 residues. V was clipped by 5 bases and J by 0 bases, with 18 bases between them. CDR1 is LNHDA, CDR2 SQIVND, per germline (reference sequence).

This chain joins TRBV25-1 and TRBJ2-7; D might be TRBD2 (5 bases). Germline V gene lookup returns CDR1 MGHDK and CDR2 SYGVNS. Deletions cut 3 bases from V and 0 bases from J, with 15 bases between. The CDR3 loop spans 16 amino acids. CDR3 sequence: CASSDARRASSYEQYF. CDR3 nucleotide sequence: TGTGCCAGCAGTGACGCACGGCGGGCGAGCTCCTACGAGCAGTACTTC.

The DNA for the CDR3 is TGTGCCAGCAGTTACGCGACTAGCGGAAACACCGGGGAGCTGTTTTTT. Translating it yields CASSYATSGNTGELFF. This chain links TRBV6-2 or TRBV6-3 with TRBJ2-2, with 9 bases lining up with TRBD2. The CDR3 runs 16 residues. CDR1 is MNHEY and CDR2 is SVGEGT in the germline V gene. Unmatched junction bases numbered 3, after V lost 2 bases and J lost 2 bases.

The chain joins TRBV25-1 to TRBJ2-7; D might be TRBD1 (5 bases). V lost 1 base and J 5 bases, leaving 9 bases between the germline ends. The germline CDR1 and CDR2 sequences are MGHDK and SYGVNS. The CDR3 extends over 13 amino acids. CDR3 residues: CASSEWQGHEQYF. CDR3 sequence (DNA): TGTGCCAGCAGTGAATGGCAGGGCCACGAGCAGTACTTC.

V usage is TRBV29-1 and J usage is TRBJ2-7, with 7 bases matching TRBD1. Germline V gene data show CDR1 as SQVTM and CDR2 as ANQGSEA. The CDR3 is made up of 13 amino acids. The V and J ends lost 6 bases and 7 bases, in that order; junction bases with no gene match: 12. This CDR3 reads CSVATDRVGEQYF. For the CDR3, the DNA is TGCAGCGTCGCCACCGACAGGGTAGGGGAGCAGTACTTC.

CDR3 sequence: CASSSHSAHTEAFF. Here the CDR3 DNA reads TGTGCCAGCAGCTCCCACTCGGCGCACACTGAAGCTTTCTTT. J is TRBJ1-1 and V is TRBV7-2; D is unresolved. Trimming removed 4 bases from V and 3 bases from J, with 12 bases in between. Germline V gene data show CDR1 as SGHTA and CDR2 as FQGNSA. This CDR3 contains 14 residues.

The chain combines TRBV3-1 (or the pseudogene TRBV3-2) with TRBJ2-5; TRBD1 might be the D (6 bases). Trimming took 3 bases from V and 5 from J, leaving 16 bases between them. In germline, CDR1 is LGHDT, CDR2 YNNKEL (reference sequence). This CDR3 has 15 amino acids. The CDR3 spells CASSQLPSGAETQYF. The CDR3 DNA reads as TGTGCCAGCAGCCAGTTGCCATCAGGGGCGGAGACCCAGTACTTC.

Of note for this clone: The same CDR3 also results from other DNA sequences found in this sample. The CDR3 sequence: CASSLEGTDTQYF. The CDR3 nucleotides are TGCGCCAGCAGCTTGGAAGGCACAGATACGCAGTATTTT. The chain combines TRBV5-1 with TRBJ2-3; D unresolved. The CDR3 spans 13 residues. The germline CDR1 and CDR2 sequences are SGHRS and YFSETQ. Trimming cost V 0 bases and J 1 base, with 3 bases left between them. Full variable domain (outside the CDR3, taken from reference TRBV5-1 and TRBJ2-3): KAGVTQTPRYLIKTRGQQVTLSCSPISGHRSVSWYQQTPGQGLQFLFEYFSETQRNKGNFPGRFSGRQFSNSRSEMNVSTLELGDSALYLCASSLEGTDTQYFGPGTRLTVL.

V and J are TRBV25-1 and TRBJ1-5; D unresolved. From germline, CDR1 is MGHDK and CDR2 SYGVNS. CDR3 length: 17 amino acids. V was shortened by 1 base and J by 0 bases, with 13 bases between the two germline ends. The CDR3 DNA follows: TGTGCCAGCAGTGAATTAACGACTCCATATAGCAATCAGCCCCAGCATTTT. Protein product: CASSELTTPYSNQPQHF.